A selection of T cell receptor beta chains follows, all from one sample in a study of beta chain features in type 1 diabetes. Profiled with immunoSEQ multiplex PCR; TCRdb holds only in-frame clones, not every one. The sample has hundreds of thousands of clones; about 63% are singletons. The sequencing sample was made of naive CD4+ T cells from blood. The receptors shown here come from a man younger than 40 in good health. Both conserved end residues are part of each CDR3. The D gene is left open where the match is weak. A row's size may be missing; if present it is once, few, many or a size class.

V gene: TRBV6-5; clone size: NA; J gene: TRBJ2-5; D gene: NA; CDR3 protein: CASSSSQWDGETQYF; CDR3 DNA: TGTGCCAGCAGTTCCTCACAATGGGACGGGGAGACCCAGTACTTC
V gene: TRBV11-2; clone size: NA; J gene: TRBJ2-1; D gene: NA; CDR3 protein: CASSLGGRGFF; CDR3 DNA: TGTGCCAGCAGCCTAGGGGGGAGAGGATTCTTC
V gene: TRBV30; clone size: NA; J gene: TRBJ2-1; D gene: TRBD2; CDR3 protein: CAWSVGPAGVNNEQFF; CDR3 DNA: TGTGCCTGGAGTGTGGGGCCAGCGGGGGTTAACAATGAGCAGTTCTTC
V gene: TRBV7-9; clone size: few; J gene: TRBJ2-2; D gene: TRBD1; CDR3 protein: CASSKRQGEDTGELFF; CDR3 DNA: TGTGCCAGCAGCAAAAGACAGGGGGAAGACACCGGGGAGCTGTTTTTT
V gene: TRBV7-2; clone size: few; J gene: TRBJ2-1; D gene: NA; CDR3 protein: CASRRGANEQFF; CDR3 DNA: TGTGCCAGCAGGCGTGGGGCGAATGAGCAGTTCTTC
V gene: TRBV11-2; clone size: NA; J gene: TRBJ2-5; D gene: TRBD1; CDR3 protein: CASSLGRGPETQYF; CDR3 DNA: TGTGCCAGCAGCTTAGGCAGGGGGCCAGAGACCCAGTACTTC
V gene: TRBV6-6; clone size: NA; J gene: TRBJ1-2; D gene: NA; CDR3 protein: CASSFGQGPNYGYTF; CDR3 DNA: TGTGCCAGCAGTTTCGGCCAGGGACCTAACTATGGCTACACCTTC
V gene: TRBV29-1; clone size: NA; J gene: TRBJ2-3; D gene: NA; CDR3 protein: CSVDAGTDTQYF; CDR3 DNA: TGCAGCGTTGATGCGGGCACAGATACGCAGTATTTT
V gene: TRBV11-2; clone size: NA; J gene: TRBJ2-3; D gene: NA; CDR3 protein: CASSLVPDTQYF; CDR3 DNA: TGTGCCAGCAGCTTAGTTCCAGATACGCAGTATTTT
V gene: TRBV9; clone size: NA; J gene: TRBJ2-5; D gene: TRBD2; CDR3 protein: CASSVESSGRETQYF; CDR3 DNA: TGTGCCAGCAGCGTAGAGTCTAGCGGGAGAGAGACCCAGTACTTC
V gene: TRBV27; clone size: NA; J gene: TRBJ1-2; D gene: NA; CDR3 protein: CASSLFQGLYGYTF; CDR3 DNA: TGTGCCAGCAGTTTATTTCAGGGTCTATATGGCTACACCTTC
V gene: TRBV30; clone size: NA; J gene: TRBJ2-2; D gene: NA; CDR3 protein: CAWSADANTGELFF; CDR3 DNA: TGTGCCTGGAGTGCGGATGCGAACACCGGGGAGCTGTTTTTT
V gene: TRBV2; clone size: NA; J gene: TRBJ2-7; D gene: NA; CDR3 protein: CASRTGYEQYF; CDR3 DNA: TGTGCCAGCAGGACAGGCTACGAGCAGTACTTC
V gene: TRBV29-1; clone size: NA; J gene: TRBJ2-2; D gene: NA; CDR3 protein: CSVERRAGELFF; CDR3 DNA: TGCAGCGTTGAGCGGAGGGCCGGGGAGCTGTTTTTT
V gene: TRBV2; clone size: NA; J gene: TRBJ2-5; D gene: TRBD1; CDR3 protein: CASSQGAETQYF; CDR3 DNA: TGTGCCAGCAGCCAGGGGGCGGAGACCCAGTACTTC
V gene: TRBV2; clone size: NA; J gene: TRBJ2-1; D gene: TRBD1; CDR3 protein: CASSHRGYNEQFF; CDR3 DNA: TGTGCCAGCAGTCACAGGGGATACAATGAGCAGTTCTTC
V gene: TRBV12-5; clone size: NA; J gene: TRBJ1-1; D gene: NA; CDR3 protein: CASGLGDTEAFF; CDR3 DNA: TGTGCTAGTGGTTTGGGGGACACTGAAGCTTTCTTT
V gene: TRBV20-1; clone size: NA; J gene: TRBJ2-1; D gene: NA; CDR3 protein: CSARSGGEQFF; CDR3 DNA: TGCAGTGCTAGGAGTGGGGGTGAGCAGTTCTTC
V gene: TRBV9; clone size: NA; J gene: TRBJ2-4; D gene: NA; CDR3 protein: CASSSSPDLIDNIQYF; CDR3 DNA: TGTGCCAGCAGCTCCTCCCCCGACCTAATAGACAACATTCAGTACTTC
V gene: TRBV10-3; clone size: NA; J gene: TRBJ2-7; D gene: NA; CDR3 protein: CAISGRLGSSYEQYF; CDR3 DNA: TGTGCCATCAGTGGGAGACTAGGATCCTCCTACGAGCAGTACTTC
V gene: TRBV18; clone size: NA; J gene: TRBJ2-1; D gene: NA; CDR3 protein: CASSPITLGEQFF; CDR3 DNA: TGTGCCAGCTCACCTATTACCCTGGGTGAGCAGTTCTTC
V gene: TRBV30; clone size: few; J gene: TRBJ1-2; D gene: NA; CDR3 protein: CAWSGQYYGYTF; CDR3 DNA: TGTGCCTGGAGTGGTCAGTACTATGGCTACACCTTC
V gene: TRBV9; clone size: few; J gene: TRBJ1-5; D gene: NA; CDR3 protein: CASGRGQPQHF; CDR3 DNA: TGTGCCAGCGGGCGGGGACAGCCCCAGCATTTT
V gene: TRBV14; clone size: NA; J gene: TRBJ2-6; D gene: NA; CDR3 protein: CASSQVGANVLTF; CDR3 DNA: TGTGCCAGCAGCCAAGTTGGGGCCAACGTCCTGACTTTC
V gene: TRBV7-2; clone size: once; J gene: TRBJ1-2; D gene: NA; CDR3 protein: CASSHPTEGYTF; CDR3 DNA: TGTGCCAGCAGCCACCCCACCGAGGGCTACACCTTC
V gene: TRBV18; clone size: NA; J gene: TRBJ2-5; D gene: NA; CDR3 protein: CASSSSRRETQYF; CDR3 DNA: TGTGCCAGCTCTTCTTCTAGGAGGGAGACCCAGTACTTC
V gene: TRBV29-1; clone size: few; J gene: TRBJ2-5; D gene: NA; CDR3 protein: CSVFEETQYF; CDR3 DNA: TGCAGCGTTTTTGAGGAGACCCAGTACTTC